Listed below are T cell receptor beta chains from one sample, sequenced in a study of T cell responses to AZD1222 COVID-19 vaccine. TCRdb's copy holds only in-frame clones and misses some; the assay was immunoSEQ multiplex PCR. The sample yields roughly 120,000 clones, 75% to 90% seen once. Sequencing used peripheral blood, obtained on day 0 of AZD1222 vaccination. The receptor source for this set is an adult in good health. Both conserved end residues are part of each CDR3. Where a row states a size, it is once, few, many or the class of an expanded clone; other rows omit it.

CDR3aa,abundance,v_gene
CASSPRVFDTEAFF,.,TRBV6-6
CASSIAVRGDTQYF,.,TRBV11-2
CATSDPGQGTGELFF,.,TRBV24-1
CASSVGSGRGDTQYF,few,TRBV9
CASGLAGPYNEQFF,.,TRBV6-6
CASSLSGDRETQYF,few,TRBV7-2
CASSLRQGASNTEAFF,.,TRBV5-1
CASSVIAGGQNEQFF,.,TRBV9
CASSVGGQETQYF,.,TRBV9
CATRPLTSGGDEQYF,.,TRBV10-3
CASSEWRYSSGNTIYF,.,TRBV10-1
CASSEQVNQPQHF,.,TRBV12-3/TRBV12-4
CASSYVRGGRTEAFF,.,TRBV6-5
CASSSQSNQPQHF,.,TRBV7-2
CASSSPDVSGSYNSPLHF,.,TRBV11-2
CASSEIGAIGYTF,.,TRBV2
CSVDPGADTQYF,.,TRBV29-1
CAWSVRYEQYF,few,TRBV30
CASRRTGGGVYEQYF,.,TRBV27
CASSVEGGGEAFF,few,TRBV9
CASSPMGGHTGELFF,.,TRBV6-4
CATRSGNTIYF,.,TRBV15
CATSDPGEKLFF,.,TRBV24-1
CASSPTRDRLNTEAFF,.,TRBV18
CASRSGQFNEKLFF,.,TRBV27
CASSHINYGYTF,.,TRBV7-3
CASSMQAVTSGNTIYF,.,TRBV19
CATSRGVDYEQYF,.,TRBV15
CASSTGGPQYF,.,TRBV18
CASSSGTSGRYEQYF,.,TRBV7-9
CASSSGTPVSSYNSPLHF,.,TRBV5-5
CASSWVSGTGYEQYF,.,TRBV7-2
CASSLDRGNEKLFF,.,TRBV5-4
CASSGQTGGVEKLFF,.,TRBV9
CATSDSDREINSPLHF,.,TRBV24-1
CASSPSRQGTDTQYF,.,TRBV18
CAWSIMQGHEQYF,.,TRBV30
CASSYRSGAGNTIYF,once,TRBV6-5
CASSPEQGSGQPQHF,.,TRBV4-1
CATSVAGDTDTQYF,.,TRBV24-1
CASSPPGRAGEQYF,few,TRBV18
CASRRQGGYGYTF,.,TRBV6-4
CASSLPYLEGTDTQYF,.,TRBV11-2
CASSLTGRGREKLFF,once,TRBV5-4
CASSVGPNTEAFF,.,TRBV7-2
CASSVRDRGLNTEAFF,.,TRBV7-9
CASSPDRGPVGWGYTF,.,TRBV18
CASSLGRENTEAFF,.,TRBV11-2
CASSLGAGDYEQYF,.,TRBV7-2
CAWTQTGFLTDTQYF,.,TRBV30
CASTWGQSNNEQFF,.,TRBV6-5
CASSEALAGGTDTQYF,.,TRBV6-4
CASSQRDRVGSGYNEQFF,once,TRBV14